This TCR beta chain was captured by sequencing in a study of cytotoxic CD8 clonotypes in ibrutinib-treated CLL. Study in general: Recorded responses included about 25 partial and 2 complete; following median about 68 months, roughly 15 stayed remitted and around twelve progressed.

Target depth was 1 in 200,000 to 1 in 1 million T cells, about 10x per clonotype. The assay was immunoSEQ multiplex PCR, and TCRdb's table has in-frame clones only and misses some. The sample has about 140,000 clones, approximately 77% seen once. The CDR3 sequence is 12 residues long. V gave up 8 bases and J gave up 5 bases, with 12 bases separating them. CDR1 and CDR2 (germline): ENHRY, SYGVKD. The chain has TRBV10-3 and TRBJ1-1, with D possibly being TRBD1 (6 bases). The source was PBMCs, collected after 12 months of ibrutinib treatment. This TCR was sampled from a human donor with chronic lymphocytic leukemia. As DNA, the CDR3 is TGTGCCATCGGAGGGGGGTATACTGAAGCTTTCTTT. Translation: CAIGGGYTEAFF.